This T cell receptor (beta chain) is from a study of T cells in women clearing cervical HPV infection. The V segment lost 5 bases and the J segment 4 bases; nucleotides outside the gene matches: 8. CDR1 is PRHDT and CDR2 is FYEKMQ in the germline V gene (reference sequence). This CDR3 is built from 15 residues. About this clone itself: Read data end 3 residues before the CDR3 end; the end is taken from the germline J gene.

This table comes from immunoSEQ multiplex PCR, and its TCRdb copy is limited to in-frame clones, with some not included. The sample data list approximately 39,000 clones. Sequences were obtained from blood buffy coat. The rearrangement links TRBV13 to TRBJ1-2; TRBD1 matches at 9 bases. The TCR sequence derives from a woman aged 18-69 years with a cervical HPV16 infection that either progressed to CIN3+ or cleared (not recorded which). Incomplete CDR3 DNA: TGTGCCAGCAGCCCGACACAGGGGGCGTTCTATGGC. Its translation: CASSPTQGAFYG. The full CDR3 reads CASSPTQGAFYGYTF.